In its sample, the clone carrying this T cell receptor (beta chain) was seen once. CDR1 and CDR2 from the germline V gene are KGHDR and SFDVKD. V dropped 5 bases and J dropped 5 bases, with 18 bases sitting between them. This CDR3 is 15 amino acids long. The data were obtained in a study of blood T cell repertoires in COVID-19. Background on the study: The analysed material was cDNA or gDNA that came from T cells, B-cell-depleted T cells, or PBMCs.

In the source study's methods: Reference gene primer amplification yielded estimated nucleated cell counts. The assay was immunoSEQ multiplex PCR, and TCRdb's table has in-frame clones only and misses some. V and J calls and clone size follow that table, whereas D and trimming were derived from the DNA. This table holds about 220,000 clones, around 89% found once. The chain employs TRBV24-1 and TRBJ2-7, with D maybe TRBD1 (7 bases). This receptor was identified in a man aged 30-40 years who had been exposed to COVID-19. The source material was PBMCs or T cells enriched from blood (not recorded which). The CDR3 DNA is TGTGCCACCAGTGTGGAGGGGGCATTTGAGAACGAGCAGTACTTC. Residues: CATSVEGAFENEQYF.